This T cell receptor (beta chain) was documented in a study of T cells in Graves' hyperthyroidism and ophthalmopathy. Background on the study: Peripheral blood was acquired at first diagnosis, ahead of any therapy whatsoever. Study-level findings and limits: Among clonotypes expanded in thyroid above 0.001, most were also found in blood.

This CDR3 is 17 amino acids long. CDR1 is SEHNR, CDR2 FQNEAQ, per germline (reference sequence). The ends lost 0 bases at V and 1 base at J; junction bases unmatched: 7. The source material, RNA transcripts, was used to amplify TCR beta CDR3 regions. The TCR CDR3 was amplified in a first-round RT-PCR using the HTBI primer set. One entry per CDR3 protein results from TCRdb running MiXCR on the multiplex PCR reads. Of more than 300,000 distinct CDR3 sequences in the sample, about 18% were seen once. This clonotype was seen more than once but under ten times. The antigen remains undetermined. Not enrolled were patients with uncontrolled infection, other autoimmune disease, pregnancy or lactation. PBMCs were derived from around 10 ml fresh peripheral blood.

Sequencing was done on a sample of blood. The chain recombines TRBV7-9 with TRBJ2-7; 9 positions agree with TRBD1. The sequence was collected from a woman in her 30s with Graves' hyperthyroidism that later progressed to Graves' ophthalmopathy. This CDR3 reads CASSLAGFGQGSYEQYF. The CDR3 coding sequence is TGTGCCAGCAGCTTAGCGGGCTTTGGACAGGGGTCCTACGAGCAGTACTTC.